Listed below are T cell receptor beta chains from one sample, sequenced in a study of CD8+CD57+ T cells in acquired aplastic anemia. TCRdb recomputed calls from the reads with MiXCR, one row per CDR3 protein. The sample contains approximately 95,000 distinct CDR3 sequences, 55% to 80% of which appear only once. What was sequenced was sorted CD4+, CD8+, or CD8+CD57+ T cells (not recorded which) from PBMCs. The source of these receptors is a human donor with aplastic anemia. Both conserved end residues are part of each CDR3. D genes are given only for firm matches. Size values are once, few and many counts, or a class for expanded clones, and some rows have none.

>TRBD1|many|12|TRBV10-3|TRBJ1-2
CAIMGQTYGYTF
TGTGCCATCATGGGACAGACCTATGGCTACACCTTC
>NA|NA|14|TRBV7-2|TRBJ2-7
CASSLEWGLYEQYF
TGTGCCAGCAGCTTGGAGTGGGGCTTATACGAGCAGTACTTC
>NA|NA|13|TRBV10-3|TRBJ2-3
CAIRASGTDTQYF
TGTGCCATCAGGGCTAGCGGCACAGATACGCAGTATTTT
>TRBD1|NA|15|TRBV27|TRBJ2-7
CASSHHRGARDEQYF
TGTGCCAGCAGTCACCACAGGGGGGCCAGGGACGAGCAGTACTTC
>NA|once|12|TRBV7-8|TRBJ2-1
CASSSSLGEQFF
TGTGCCAGCAGCTCTTCTCTGGGTGAGCAGTTCTTC
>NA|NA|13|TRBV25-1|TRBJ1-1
CASRGEVYLEAFF
TGTGCCAGCAGGGGGGAAGTCTACCTCGAAGCTTTCTTT
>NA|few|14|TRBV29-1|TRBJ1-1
CSVLLRDVGTEAFF
TGCAGCGTCCTACTCAGGGATGTTGGCACTGAAGCTTTCTTT
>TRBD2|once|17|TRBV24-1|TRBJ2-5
CATSDHTSGGEPETQYF
TGTGCCACCAGTGATCATACTAGCGGAGGGGAGCCAGAGACCCAGTACTTC
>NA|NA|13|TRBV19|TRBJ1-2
CASSPGASYGYTF
TGTGCCAGTAGCCCGGGGGCTTCCTATGGCTACACCTTC
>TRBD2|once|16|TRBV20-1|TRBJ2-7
CSANPGSSGETYEQYF
TGCAGTGCTAACCCCGGCTCTAGCGGGGAAACCTACGAGCAGTACTTC
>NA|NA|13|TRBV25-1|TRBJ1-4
CASSSQGNEKLFF
TGTGCCAGCAGCTCACAGGGTAATGAAAAACTGTTTTTT
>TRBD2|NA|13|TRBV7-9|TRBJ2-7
CASSTGLNYEQYF
TGTGCCAGCAGTACGGGACTAAACTACGAGCAGTACTTC
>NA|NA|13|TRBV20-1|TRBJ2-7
CSAGAGEIYEQYF
TGCAGTGCGGGGGCAGGGGAAATCTACGAGCAGTACTTC
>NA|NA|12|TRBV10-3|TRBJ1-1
CAIRQGNYEAFF
TGTGCCATCAGGCAAGGAAACTATGAAGCTTTCTTT
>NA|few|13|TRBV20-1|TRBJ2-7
CSALRDGTYEQYF
TGCAGTGCTCTCCGGGACGGGACCTACGAGCAGTACTTC
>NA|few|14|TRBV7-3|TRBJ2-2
CASSPALNTGELFF
TGTGCCAGCAGCCCAGCCTTGAACACCGGGGAGCTGTTTTTT
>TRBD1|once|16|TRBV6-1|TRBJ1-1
CASSTLGQGRGTEAFF
TGTGCCAGCAGTACTCTGGGACAGGGAAGAGGGACTGAAGCTTTCTTT
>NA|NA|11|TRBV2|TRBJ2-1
CASSLKNEQFF
TGTGCCAGCAGTTTAAAGAATGAGCAGTTCTTC
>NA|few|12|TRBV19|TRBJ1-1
CASSRLETEAFF
TGTGCCAGTAGTAGATTGGAGACTGAAGCTTTCTTT
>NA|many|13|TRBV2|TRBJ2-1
CASSDSTGNEQFF
TGTGCCAGCAGTGATTCTACGGGGAATGAGCAGTTCTTC
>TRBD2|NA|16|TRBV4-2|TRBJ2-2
CASSPSGTSVPGELFF
TGTGCCAGCAGCCCGTCCGGGACTAGCGTCCCCGGGGAGCTGTTTTTT
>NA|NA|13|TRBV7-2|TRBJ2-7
CAGSLPAANEQYF
TGTGCCGGCAGCTTACCGGCCGCAAACGAGCAGTACTTC
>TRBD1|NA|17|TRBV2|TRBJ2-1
CASSASRDRLGYNEQFF
TGTGCCAGCAGTGCCAGCCGGGACAGATTAGGATACAATGAGCAGTTCTTC
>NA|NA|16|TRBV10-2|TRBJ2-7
CASSELGGMLSGEQYF
TGCGCCAGCAGTGAGTTGGGAGGAATGCTGTCCGGCGAGCAGTACTTC
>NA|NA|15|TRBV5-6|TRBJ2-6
CASSLSRAGANVLTF
TGTGCCAGCAGCTTATCCAGGGCCGGGGCCAACGTCCTGACTTTC
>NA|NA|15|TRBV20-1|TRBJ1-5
CSAHPGGRGNQPQHF
TGCAGTGCCCACCCCGGAGGAAGGGGCAATCAGCCCCAGCATTTT
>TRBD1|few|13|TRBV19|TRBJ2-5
CASRRGQGETQYF
TGTGCCAGTAGAAGAGGACAGGGTGAGACCCAGTACTTC
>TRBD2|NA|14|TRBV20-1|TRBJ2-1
CSAGRERGPPAQFF
TGCAGTGCTGGAAGGGAGCGGGGTCCACCTGCGCAGTTCTTC
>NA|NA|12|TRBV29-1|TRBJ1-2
CSVELQFYGYTF
TGCAGCGTTGAACTACAGTTCTATGGCTACACCTTC
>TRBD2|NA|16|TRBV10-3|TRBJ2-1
CAISSGTSGAYNEQFF
TGTGCCATCAGTTCCGGGACTAGCGGAGCCTACAATGAGCAGTTCTTC
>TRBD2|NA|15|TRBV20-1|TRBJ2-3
CSARSSGGAAPTQYF
TGCAGTGCCAGGTCTAGCGGGGGGGCCGCTCCTACGCAGTATTTT
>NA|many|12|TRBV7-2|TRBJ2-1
CASSLRNNEQFF
TGTGCCAGCAGCTTACGGAACAATGAGCAGTTCTTC
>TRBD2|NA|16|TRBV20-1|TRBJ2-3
CSARAADSGSTDTQYF
TGCAGTGCTAGAGCCGCCGATAGCGGGAGCACAGATACGCAGTATTTT
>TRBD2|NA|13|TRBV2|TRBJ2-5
CASSGGTQETQYF
TGTGCCAGCAGCGGGGGGACCCAAGAGACCCAGTACTTC
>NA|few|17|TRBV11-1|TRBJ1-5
CASSLARPGDSNQPQHF
TGTGCCAGCAGCTTAGCCAGACCAGGGGATAGCAATCAGCCCCAGCATTTT
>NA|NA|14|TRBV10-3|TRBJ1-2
CAISAGAQASGYTF
TGTGCCATCAGTGCCGGAGCCCAGGCTTCCGGCTACACCTTC
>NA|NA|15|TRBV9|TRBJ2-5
CASSVEDRGQETQYF
TGTGCCAGCAGCGTAGAGGATCGGGGGCAAGAGACCCAGTACTTC
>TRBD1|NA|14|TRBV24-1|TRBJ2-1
CATSEADRGNEQFF
TGTGCCACCAGTGAAGCAGACAGGGGTAATGAGCAGTTCTTC
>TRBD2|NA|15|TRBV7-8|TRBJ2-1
CASTLAGGLGNEQFF
TGTGCCAGCACCTTAGCGGGGGGGCTCGGAAATGAGCAGTTCTTC
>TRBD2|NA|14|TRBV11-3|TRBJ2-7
CASSSVAGGHEQYF
TGTGCCAGCAGCTCCGTAGCGGGAGGACATGAGCAGTACTTC
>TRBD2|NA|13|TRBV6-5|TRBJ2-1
CASSYSGGGEQFF
TGTGCCAGCAGTTACTCGGGCGGGGGAGAGCAGTTCTTC
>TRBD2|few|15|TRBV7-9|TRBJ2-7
CASSPYSGSIYEQYF
TGTGCCAGCAGCCCGTATAGCGGGAGCATCTACGAGCAGTACTTC
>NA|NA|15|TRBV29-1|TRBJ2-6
CSVLGSSSGANVLTF
TGCAGCGTTTTAGGTTCCAGCTCTGGGGCCAACGTCCTGACTTTC